The 13 T cell receptor beta chains below were found in one sample sequenced in a study of siplizumab effects on memory and regulatory T cells. This table comes from immunoSEQ multiplex PCR, and its TCRdb copy is limited to in-frame clones, with some not included. The repertoire holds 110,000 or so clones, with roughly 91% as singletons. Specimen: CD4+ T cells sorted from blood. All receptors derive from a human donor in good health.

The gene calls are TRBV2 and TRBJ2-3; 8 nucleotides match TRBD2. The CDR3 runs 17 residues. V shed 6 bases and J 1 base; nucleotides not matched to a gene: 12. Germline V gene lookup returns CDR1 SNHLY and CDR2 FYNNEI. CDR3 loop: CASRSKRGPSRTDTQYF. CDR3 sequence (DNA): TGTGCCAGCAGAAGTAAGCGGGGGCCCTCCCGCACAGATACGCAGTATTTT.

The CDR3 DNA reads TGTGCCAGCAGCTGGGGGACAGAGAACACTGAAGCTTTCTTT. It yields the protein CASSWGTENTEAFF. The rearrangement joins TRBV5-6 to TRBJ1-1, with 7 bases fitting TRBD1. The CDR3 runs to 14 residues. Trimming removed 3 bases from V and 1 base from J; junction bases left unmatched: 3. Germline-derived CDR1 and CDR2 are SGHDT and YYEEEE.

The rearrangement uses TRBV6-1 and TRBJ1-1, with 7 nucleotides matching TRBD1. The CDR3 loop spans 14 amino acids. CDR1 is MNHNS and CDR2 is SASEGT in the germline V gene. V gave up 4 bases and J gave up 4 bases; unmatched junction bases: 6. Here the CDR3 reads CASSGRGLSTEAFF. CDR3 nucleotides: TGTGCCAGCAGTGGGAGGGGGCTAAGCACTGAAGCTTTCTTT.

The CDR3 here is CASSLTSGILGETQYF. The CDR3 bases are TGCGCCAGCAGCTTAACTAGCGGGATACTAGGAGAGACCCAGTACTTC. The V and J genes are TRBV5-1 and TRBJ2-5, with TRBD2 matching 10 bases. This CDR3 comprises 16 residues. Germline V gene lookup returns CDR1 SGHRS and CDR2 YFSETQ. The trim removed 2 bases at V and 4 bases at J, leaving 8 bases unmatched.

V is TRBV11-3 and J is TRBJ2-7; 8 nucleotides match TRBD2. This CDR3 is 15 amino acids long. Germline loops: CDR1 SGHNT, CDR2 YENEEA. The V gene end was trimmed by 2 bases and the J gene end by 0 bases; junction bases not matched to a gene: 3. The CDR3 DNA follows: TGTGCCAGCAGCTTACGCAGCGGGGGCTCCTACGAGCAGTACTTC. Translation gives CASSLRSGGSYEQYF.

In this sample, this clone turned up once. The chain links TRBV5-8 to TRBJ1-5, with a weak D call TRBD1 (6 bases). The CDR3 extends over 15 amino acids. V shed 0 bases and J shed 4 bases, with 11 bases lying between them. Germline CDR1 reads SGHTS; CDR2 reads YDEGEE. CDR3 in DNA: TGTGCCAGCAGCTTGGGGGGGCGGATGAATCAGCCCCAGCATTTT. Amino acid sequence: CASSLGGRMNQPQHF.

The chain is built from TRBV7-6 and TRBJ2-6; 9 bases match TRBD1. The CDR3 sequence is 20 residues long. Looked up from germline, CDR1 is SGHVS and CDR2 is FNYEAQ. The junction had 11 bases not matched to a gene; V was cut back by 0 bases and J by 2 bases. DNA of the CDR3: TGTGCCAGCAGCTTAGCCGCGGGACAGGGACTTGGCGCTGGGGCCAACGTCCTGACTTTC. Amino acid sequence: CASSLAAGQGLGAGANVLTF.

This sequence joins TRBV15 and TRBJ1-5, with 7 bases identical to TRBD1. The CDR3 is 14 amino acids. Unmatched junction bases numbered 4, after V lost 4 bases and J lost 4 bases. The germline gives CDR1 LNHNV, CDR2 YYDKDF (reference sequence). CDR3 residues: CATSNRDRNQPQHF. CDR3 DNA sequence: TGTGCCACCAGCAACCGGGACAGAAATCAGCCCCAGCATTTT.

The chain recombines TRBV9 with TRBJ2-1; maybe TRBD2 (5 bases). Germline CDR1 reads SGDLS; CDR2 reads YYNGEE. V lost 4 bases, J lost 2 bases, and 19 bases lay in between. The CDR3 sequence is 17 residues long. The CDR3 DNA is TGTGCCAGCAGCCCCCGGCTAGCCCTTAACCCCTACAATGAGCAGTTCTTC. Translated: CASSPRLALNPYNEQFF.

The J gene is TRBJ1-6, the V gene TRBV25-1; D is undetermined. CDR1 MGHDK and CDR2 SYGVNS come from the germline V gene. V lost 1 base to trimming and J lost 7 bases, with 5 bases between them. This CDR3 contains 13 residues. CDR3 coding DNA: TGTGCCAGCAGTGAATGGCACAATTCACCCCTCCACTTT. Residues: CASSEWHNSPLHF. The full variable domain, with the rest looked up from reference TRBV25-1 and TRBJ1-6, is EADIYQTPRYLVIGTGKKITLECSQTMGHDKMYWYQQDPGMELHLIHYSYGVNSTEKGDLSSESTVSRIRTEHFPLTLESARPSHTSQYLCASSEWHNSPLHFGNGTRLTVT.

The chain joins TRBV5-1 to TRBJ2-3; 13 bases map to TRBD2. CDR1 and CDR2 (germline): SGHRS, YFSETQ. J gave up 1 base and V 0 bases, and 2 bases lay outside the gene matches. This CDR3 is 17 amino acids long. DNA for the CDR3: TGCGCCAGCAGCTTGGCCGGGACTAGCGGGGGCACAGATACGCAGTATTTT. Translation gives CASSLAGTSGGTDTQYF.

This clone appeared once. This chain links TRBV5-1 with TRBJ2-5; D unclear. This CDR3 is built from 11 residues. V dropped 3 bases and J dropped 3 bases, with 3 bases sitting between them. CDR1 is SGHRS and CDR2 is YFSETQ in the germline V gene. The CDR3 DNA is TGCGCCAGCAGCTCTAAAGAGACCCAGTACTTC. Translating it yields CASSSKETQYF.

The chain is built from TRBV5-1 and TRBJ2-5; 10 bases line up with TRBD1. The trim removed 2 bases at V and 4 bases at J, leaving 5 bases unmatched. This CDR3 contains 15 residues. From germline, CDR1 is SGHRS and CDR2 YFSETQ. In DNA form, the CDR3 reads TGCGCCAGCAGCTTAGGGACAGGGGATTCAGAGACCCAGTACTTC. This codes for CASSLGTGDSETQYF.